A single sample is the source of the 29 T cell receptor delta chains below, sequenced in a study of gammadelta T cells in human blood. TCRdb fed the RT-PCR reads into CATT to redo clone calling. The data show some 1,200 delta-chain clones, around 1.7% seen once. Material for sequencing was non-Vgamma9Vdelta2 gamma-delta T cells from adult blood. The receptors shown here come from a human donor.

By share of the sample, this clone is large. The rearrangement links TRAV38-2/DV8 to TRDJ1; the D gene is possibly TRDD3 (6 bases). The CDR3 length is 18 residues. The V gene's germline CDR1 is TSESDYY and CDR2 QEAYKQQN. V was pared by 6 bases and J by 0 bases, with 24 bases between. The CDR3 protein is CAYILMGASPGYTDKLIF. Here the CDR3 DNA reads TGTGCTTATATCTTAATGGGGGCCTCCCCCGGTTACACCGATAAACTCATCTTT.

As concerns this clone: One base away lies a much larger clone, so this may be a sequencing read error. This same CDR3 is encoded by further DNA sequences in the sample. The chain uses TRDV1 and TRDJ2; TRDD3 matches 13 bases. The CDR3 length is 28 residues. Germline V gene data show CDR1 as TSWWSYY and CDR2 as QGS. Trimming took 0 bases from V and 4 from J; bases not matched to a gene: 35. The CDR3 DNA sequence: TGTGCTCTTGGGGAACTAGTGGTTAATCCCTACGACGGGGACTGGGGGATACGCGCCCCGGAGAGGACAGCACAACTCTTCTTT. As protein: CALGELVVNPYDGDWGIRAPERTAQLFF.

This clone was seen only a few times. A much more abundant neighbour one base away suggests this may be a read error. Within the sample, other DNA sequences also encode this same CDR3. V usage is TRDV1 and J usage is TRDJ1, with 7 bases aligning to TRDD3. V lost 1 base to trimming and J lost 0 bases; unmatched junction nucleotides: 32. CDR3 length equals 25 residues. Germline V lookup: CDR1 TSWWSYY, CDR2 QGS. CDR3 DNA: TGTGCTCTTGGGGAACAAAGGAGTAGTCGCCTTCTCCCAGACCTGGGGGGGCCGTACACCGATAAACTCATCTTT. Translated, it gives CALGEQRSSRLLPDLGGPYTDKLIF.

In regard to this clone: This sequence is one base from a far larger clone and is likely a read error. The chain recombines TRDV1 with TRDJ1, with 11 positions matching TRDD3. This CDR3 comprises 20 residues. The germline gives CDR1 TSWWSYY, CDR2 QGS. The J segment lost 5 bases and the V segment lost 3 bases, leaving 20 bases of the junction unmatched. The chain's CDR3 is CALGDNLPYWGICDEDKLIF. The CDR3 DNA follows: TGTGCTCTTGGGGACAACCTCCCGTACTGGGGGATATGCGACGAGGATAAACTCATCTTT.

By share, this clone ranks as large. Other DNA sequences of this sample code for an identical CDR3. The chain employs TRDV1 and TRDJ1; D assignment may be TRDD2 or TRDD3 (6 bases each). Germline CDR1 and CDR2: TSWWSYY and QGS. The CDR3 contains 20 residues. With 0 bases removed from V and 2 bases from J, the gap between germline ends came to 25 bases. CDR3 amino acids: CALGELWPSVLRGDTDKLIF. CDR3 nucleotides: TGTGCTCTTGGGGAACTATGGCCGAGCGTCCTACGCGGGGATACCGATAAACTCATCTTT.

Notes on this clone: A much more abundant neighbour one base away suggests this may be a read error. This chain uses TRDV1 with TRDJ1; D is possibly TRDD2 (6 bases). V lost 4 bases, J lost 1 base, and 34 bases lay in between. The CDR3 consists of 22 residues. In germline, CDR1 is TSWWSYY, CDR2 QGS. CDR3 DNA: TGTGCTCTTGGGGGCCGACTTCCTTCCCCCCAACCTGTCTTCCTCCCCACCGATAAACTCATCTTT. Its translation: CALGGRLPSPQPVFLPTDKLIF.

This clone was picked up a small number of times. A single base is all that separates this from a far larger clone, so a read error is likely. The chain recombines TRDV1 with TRDJ3, with D unresolved. This CDR3 has 24 amino acids. Germline loops: CDR1 TSWWSYY, CDR2 QGS. V gave up 2 bases and J gave up 1 base, with 30 bases separating them. The CDR3 reads CALGEAQPKASSGVVSWDTRQMFF. The CDR3 coding sequence is TGTGCTCTTGGGGAAGCTCAGCCCAAGGCCTCGTCCGGTGTTGTTTCCTGGGACACCCGACAGATGTTTTTC.

This clone is labeled large. This chain joins TRDV1 and TRDJ1; a weak D match, TRDD3 (6 bases). This CDR3 spans 18 amino acids. The germline V and J ends were trimmed by 6 bases and 3 bases, with 26 bases remaining between them. CDR1 is TSWWSYY and CDR2 is QGS in the germline V gene. The CDR3 nucleotides read TGTGCTCTTGGATCACCGCTACGCCGTTCTGGGGTGGCCGATAAACTCATCTTT. As protein: CALGSPLRRSGVADKLIF.

Within the sample, this clone is large. V and J are TRDV1 and TRDJ1; weak D call: TRDD2 (6 bases). The CDR3 has 22 residues. The ends were cut back, 4 bases at V and 1 base at J, with 34 bases in the middle. Looked up from germline, CDR1 is TSWWSYY and CDR2 is QGS. CDR3 sequence: CALGGRLPSPQPVFLSTDKLIF. CDR3 in DNA: TGTGCTCTTGGGGGCCGACTTCCTTCCCCCCAACCTGTCTTCCTCTCCACCGATAAACTCATCTTT.

This clone has more than one count but fewer than ten. A much bigger clone sits one base away, suggesting this may be a read error. V usage is TRDV1 and J usage is TRDJ1; 8 bases are shared with TRDD3. Germline loops: CDR1 TSWWSYY, CDR2 QGS. The CDR3 is 22 amino acids. The CDR3 spells CALRELDSAGGPRPSYTDKLIF. Written as DNA, the CDR3 is TGTGCTCTTAGGGAACTAGATTCAGCTGGGGGACCCAGACCTTCGTACACCGATAAACTCATCTTT.

This clone came up a few times. This likely reflects a read error, since a far larger clone is one base away. This chain uses TRDV3 with TRDJ1; TRDD3 agrees at 9 bases. This CDR3 comprises 20 residues. CDR1 is TVYSNPD and CDR2 is GDNSRS in the germline V gene (reference sequence). CDR3 protein: CALIPSCLGDPGAYTDKPIF. The CDR3, as DNA: TGTGCTCTTATCCCATCTTGTCTGGGGGATCCCGGGGCCTACACCGATAAACCCATCTTT.

This clone was seen only a few times. A read error may be the cause here, since a much bigger clone is one base away. Other DNA sequences in the sample encode the same CDR3. This chain links TRDV1 with TRDJ1; 7 bases are a match to TRDD3. The CDR3 extends over 17 amino acids. Germline V gene sequence: CDR1 TSWWSYY, CDR2 QGS. DNA of the CDR3: TGTGCCCTAGCGAAGAGTCACTGGGGAATGAGGTCCGATAAACTCATCTTT. It translates to CALAKSHWGMRSDKLIF.

This clone is classed as large. The rearrangement uses TRDV1 and TRDJ3; 12 bases map to TRDD3. The CDR3 consists of 27 residues. With V trimmed by 1 base and J by 5 bases, 30 bases remained unmatched. CDR1 is TSWWSYY and CDR2 is QGS in the germline V gene. The CDR3: CALGEPPRTSTQPGTGGYNGDTRQMFF. In nucleotides, the CDR3 is TGTGCTCTTGGGGAACCCCCTCGGACATCTACGCAGCCGGGTACTGGGGGATACAACGGGGACACCCGACAGATGTTTTTC.

By sample fraction, this clone is large. The chain recombines TRDV1 with TRDJ1; D call uncertain. The length of the CDR3 is 10 residues. Germline V gene sequence: CDR1 TSWWSYY, CDR2 QGS. CDR3 in amino acids: CARKADKLIF. The CDR3 coding sequence is TGTGCGCGTAAAGCCGATAAACTCATCTTT.

This clone is large (0.1 to 1%) by share. This sample also contains other DNA sequences that code for the same CDR3. The V gene is TRAV38-2/DV8, the J gene TRDJ1, with TRDD3 identical over 10 bases. Germline CDR1 and CDR2: TSESDYY and QEAYKQQN. The CDR3 spans 19 residues. V gave up 0 bases and J gave up 0 bases; unmatched junction bases: 11. CDR3 sequence: CAYRSAVYWGIPYTDKLIF. In nucleotides, the CDR3 is TGTGCTTATAGGAGCGCGGTCTACTGGGGGATCCCGTACACCGATAAACTCATCTTT.

Only a few counts were recorded for this clone. Just one base apart from a much larger clone, this may be a read error. This sequence joins TRDV1 and TRDJ1; either TRDD1 or TRDD3 may supply D (5 bases each). The CDR3 extends over 21 amino acids. Germline lookup yields CDR1 TSWWSYY and CDR2 QGS. CDR3 nucleotides: TGTGCTCTTGGGGGACTAACTGGCACTCTCCATAGTATTGTTAGGTCCGATAACCTCATCTTT. It codes for CALGGLTGTLHSIVRSDNLIF.

Points on this clone: TCRdb's listed protein matches a much larger clone and diverges from this DNA's translation at residue 7, likely through a read error; the protein shown comes from the DNA. The chain carries TRDV1 and TRDJ1, with a tentative D call TRDD2 (5 bases). Germline V gene data show CDR1 as TSWWSYY and CDR2 as QGS. The CDR3 has 17 amino acids. V was clipped by 4 bases and J by 4 bases, with 22 bases between them. The CDR3 DNA follows: TGTGCTCTTGGGGGAGCGCATCCCCCTTCGAGGAGCGATAAACTCATCTTT. It codes for CALGGAHPPSRSDKLIF.

This clone was seen only a few times. A much more abundant neighbour one base away suggests this may be a read error. Other DNA sequences in the same sample also yield this CDR3. The rearrangement uses TRDV1 and TRDJ1; TRDD3 matches at 8 bases. Germline assignment: CDR1 TSWWSYY and CDR2 QGS. Unmatched junction bases numbered 24, after V lost 6 bases and J lost 0 bases. The CDR3 sequence is 21 residues long. CDR3 in amino acids: CALGRPPRQGLGIPHTDKLIF. The CDR3 coding sequence is TGTGCTCTTGGTAGGCCACCAAGACAGGGTCTGGGGATACCGCACACCGATAAACTCATCTTT.

This clone was picked up a small number of times. Because the CDR3's place on the DNA is in doubt, the DNA is left out and the CDR3 is given as listed by TCRdb. This sequence joins TRAV29/DV5 and TRDJ1; the DNA was not used to check the table's D call, TRDD3. The CDR3 has 25 residues if both end residues are counted. The germline CDR1 and CDR2 sequences are NSMFDY and ISSIKDK. CDR3 amino acids: CSVLLCSKRALGLDWGTSYTDKLIF.

This clone is labeled as medium-sized. The chain links TRDV1 to TRDJ1; 9 bases match TRDD3. Germline CDR1 reads TSWWSYY; CDR2 reads QGS. The CDR3 contains 21 residues. V lost 5 bases and J lost 0; bases outside the gene matches: 22. Here the CDR3 reads CALGRGRVFTGGARYTDKLIF. The CDR3, as DNA: TGTGCTCTTGGGAGAGGACGAGTTTTCACTGGGGGAGCCCGGTACACCGATAAACTCATCTTT.

This clone was seen more than once but under ten times. This likely stems from a read error, as it lies one base from a far larger clone. The V gene is TRAV29/DV5, the J gene TRDJ1; 8 positions agree with TRDD3. The CDR3 is 20 residues long. Looked up from germline, CDR1 is NSMFDY and CDR2 is ISSIKDK. V shed 0 bases and J 0 bases; nucleotides not matched to a gene: 19. The CDR3 loop is CAASGFVLVWDTPYTDKLIF. CDR3 nucleotide sequence: TGTGCAGCAAGCGGGTTCGTCCTGGTGTGGGATACGCCGTACACCGATAAACTCATCTTT.

On this clone itself: This may be a read error: a much more frequent sequence differs by one nucleotide. The rearrangement links TRDV1 to TRDJ1; 9 bases align to TRDD2. Germline assignment: CDR1 TSWWSYY and CDR2 QGS. The CDR3 contains 25 residues. Trimming cost V 3 bases and J 1 base; bases outside gene matches: 33. CDR3 protein: CALGDRSAFLRVGSKGGSFTDKLIF. In DNA form, the CDR3 reads TGTGCTCTTGGGGACCGGTCGGCCTTCCTACGTGTAGGGTCAAAAGGGGGGTCGTTCACCGATAAACTCATCTTT.

This clone is judged large. The chain carries TRDV1 and TRDJ1; 13 positions match TRDD3. This CDR3 region has 26 residues. J was trimmed by 6 bases and V by 0 bases; bases with no gene match: 34. Germline V CDR1 and CDR2: TSWWSYY, QGS. CDR3 loop: CALGELKEERSFSLPYWGIRGNKLIF. CDR3 coding DNA: TGTGCTCTTGGGGAACTAAAGGAAGAGCGGTCCTTCTCACTTCCTTACTGGGGGATACGAGGGAATAAACTCATCTTT.

Judged by abundance, this clone is large. The sample contains more than one DNA sequence encoding this CDR3. The chain uses TRDV1 and TRDJ1; the match to TRDD3 covers 10 bases. This CDR3 has 18 amino acids. From germline, CDR1 is TSWWSYY and CDR2 QGS. V was clipped by 3 bases and J by 9 bases; unmatched bases: 19. CDR3 nucleotides: TGTGCTCTTGGGGACGAAGCGTCCGACGTGCGGGGGATACGTGAACTCATCTTT. This sequence encodes CALGDEASDVRGIRELIF.

By its share, this clone is large. This chain links TRDV1 with TRDJ1, with TRDD3 matching 10 bases. Germline V gene lookup returns CDR1 TSWWSYY and CDR2 QGS. With 2 bases clipped from V and 0 bases from J, the junction kept 18 bases outside the gene matches. The CDR3 runs 21 residues. CDR3 region: CALGEFSYGGYDPKYTDKLIF. CDR3 bases: TGTGCTCTTGGGGAATTTTCCTACGGGGGATACGACCCCAAGTACACCGATAAACTCATCTTT.

This clone came up a few times. This may arise from a read error, as a much more abundant clone is one base away. This specimen includes other DNA sequences encoding the same CDR3. The chain combines TRDV1 with TRDJ1; 8 nucleotides align to TRDD3. Germline trimming cut 0 bases from V and 0 bases from J; bases unmatched to any gene: 21. Germline V gene lookup returns CDR1 TSWWSYY and CDR2 QGS. The CDR3 covers 22 residues. CDR3 sequence (DNA): TGTGCTCTTGGGGAACTAGATTCAGCTGGGGGACCCAGACCGTCGTACACCGATAAACTCATCTTT. As protein: CALGELDSAGGPRPSYTDKLIF.

Concerning this clone: TCRdb's listed protein matches a much larger clone and diverges from this DNA's translation at residue 3, likely through a read error; the protein shown comes from the DNA. This chain links TRDV1 with TRDJ1, with a possible D match to TRDD3 (5 bases). Germline assignment: CDR1 TSWWSYY and CDR2 QGS. The CDR3 is made up of 17 amino acids. The CDR3 spells CAFGVAPGNFYTDKLIF. CDR3 bases: TGTGCTTTTGGGGTGGCCCCGGGGAACTTCTACACCGATAAACTCATCTTT.

As to this clone: This sequence may be a read error, since a much larger clone differs from it by one base. This chain joins TRDV1 and TRDJ1; 11 bases line up with TRDD3. This CDR3 spans 26 amino acids. Germline CDR1 and CDR2: TSWWSYY and QGS. In DNA form, the CDR3 reads TGTGCTCTTGGGAACCCAGGCCTTCCTACTAGATTGGGGGATACGTCAGCCCGGAGGTACACCGATAAACGCATCTTT. Its protein product is CALGNPGLPTRLGDTSARRYTDKRIF.

This clone was seen more than once but under ten times. TCRdb assigns this DNA the protein of a much larger clone, which departs from its translation at residue 14; this likely reflects a read error, and the protein shown comes from translating the DNA. V and J are TRDV1 and TRDJ4; 10 nucleotides agree with TRDD3. This CDR3 spans 17 amino acids. V shed 6 bases, J shed 7 bases, and the junction held 20 bases outside the gene matches. Germline loops: CDR1 TSWWSYY, CDR2 QGS. DNA for the CDR3: TGTGCTCTTGGATACAACTTCCCAATACTGGGGGATGGACACCTGATCTTT. It is translated as CALGYNFPILGDGHLIF.